The present entry profiles one T cell receptor (beta chain) with its context. The CDR3 totals 16 residues. V lost 1 base, J lost 3 bases, and 15 bases lay in between. CDR1 is LNHNV, CDR2 YYDKDF, per germline (reference sequence). In the original processing: Amplified reference gene primers provided the basis for estimating nucleated cell counts. Libraries were prepared by immunoSEQ multiplex PCR; TCRdb keeps only in-frame clonotypes and omits some of them. D and trimming come from the DNA, and the V and J calls and clone size come from that table. The table has hundreds of thousands of clones, 88% seen once. All enrollees were roughly 18 to 100 years old and from roughly 22 US areas. Two negative PCRs, clearance, or symptom resolution characterized the recovered Cohort 3 donors. The data derive from a study of blood T cell repertoires in COVID-19. Overall study context: Nucleic acid was either cDNA or gDNA, and it came from T cells, B-cell-depleted T cells, or PBMCs.

The receptor comes from a woman between 50 and 59 years old who had recovered from COVID-19. Material for sequencing was PBMCs or T cells enriched from blood (not recorded which). J is TRBJ1-2 and V is TRBV15; D ambiguous. CDR3 protein: CATSRGSRGIDYGYTF. In nucleotides, the CDR3 is TGTGCCACCAGCAGAGGGTCTCGGGGTATCGACTATGGCTACACCTTC.